This T cell receptor (beta chain) is drawn from a study of T-cell reconstitution after alpha-beta-depleted transplantation in children. Study-level points and caveats: Newly produced T cells mostly accounted for T-cell counts and diversity one year post-transplant.

Preparation of the TCRbeta library was carried out with unique molecular identifiers. One entry per CDR3 protein, called by TCRdb with MiXCR from the PCR reads. The data contain tens of thousands of distinct CDR3 sequences, nearly 9.5% of them seen just once; the ten biggest clones take up 27%. Trimming took off 6 bases at V and 6 bases at J, with 13 bases between the two ends. The germline V gene has CDR1 MNHEY and CDR2 SVGEGT. CDR3 length: 13 amino acids. Ten or more counts support this clonotype. Its antigen is currently unknown. The clonotype comes from a male patient aged 2-15 years who had a stem cell transplant for chronic granulomatous disease, so the T cells may come from the graft donor. This chain uses TRBV6-2 or TRBV6-3 with TRBJ2-3; D is ambiguous. The sequenced sample was PBMCs, mostly from graft donor cells, obtained 60 days after TCRalphabeta/CD19-depleted stem cell transplant. CDR3 region: CASSPWVGDTQYF. In DNA form, the CDR3 reads TGTGCCAGCAGCCCCTGGGTGGGGGATACGCAGTATTTT.